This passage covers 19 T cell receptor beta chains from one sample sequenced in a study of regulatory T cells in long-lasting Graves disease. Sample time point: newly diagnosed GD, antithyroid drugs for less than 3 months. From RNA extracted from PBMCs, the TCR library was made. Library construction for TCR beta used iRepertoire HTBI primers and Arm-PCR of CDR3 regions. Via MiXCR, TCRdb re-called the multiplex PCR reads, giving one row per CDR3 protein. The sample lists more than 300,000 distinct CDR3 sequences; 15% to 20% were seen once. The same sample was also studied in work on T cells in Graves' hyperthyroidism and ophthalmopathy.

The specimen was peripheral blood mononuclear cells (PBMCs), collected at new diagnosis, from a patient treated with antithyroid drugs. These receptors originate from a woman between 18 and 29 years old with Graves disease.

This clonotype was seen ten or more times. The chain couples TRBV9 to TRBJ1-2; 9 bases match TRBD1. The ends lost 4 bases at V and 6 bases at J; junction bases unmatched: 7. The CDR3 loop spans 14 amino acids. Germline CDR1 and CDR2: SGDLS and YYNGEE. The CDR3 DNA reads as TGTGCCAGCAGCAAGGACAGGGGTTCGGATGGCTACACCTTC. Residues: CASSKDRGSDGYTF.

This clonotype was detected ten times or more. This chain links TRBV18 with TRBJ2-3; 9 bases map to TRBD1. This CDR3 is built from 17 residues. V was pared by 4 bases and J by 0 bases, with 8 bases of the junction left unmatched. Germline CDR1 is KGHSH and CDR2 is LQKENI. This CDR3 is CASSLQVGTGSTDTQYF. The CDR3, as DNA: TGTGCCAGCTCACTCCAAGTGGGGACAGGGAGCACAGATACGCAGTATTTT.

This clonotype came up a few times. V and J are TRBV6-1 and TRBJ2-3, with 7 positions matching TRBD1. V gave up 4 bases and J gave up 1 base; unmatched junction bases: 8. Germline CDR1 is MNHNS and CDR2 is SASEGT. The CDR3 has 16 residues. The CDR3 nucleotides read TGTGCCAGCAGTGTCGACAGGGCCCTGGGCACAGATACGCAGTATTTT. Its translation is CASSVDRALGTDTQYF.

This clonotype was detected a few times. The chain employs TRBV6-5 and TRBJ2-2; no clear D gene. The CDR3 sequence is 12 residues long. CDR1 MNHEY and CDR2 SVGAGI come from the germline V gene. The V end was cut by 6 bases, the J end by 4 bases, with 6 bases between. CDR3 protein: CASRYPTGELFF. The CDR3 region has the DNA TGTGCCAGCAGGTACCCCACCGGGGAGCTGTTTTTT.

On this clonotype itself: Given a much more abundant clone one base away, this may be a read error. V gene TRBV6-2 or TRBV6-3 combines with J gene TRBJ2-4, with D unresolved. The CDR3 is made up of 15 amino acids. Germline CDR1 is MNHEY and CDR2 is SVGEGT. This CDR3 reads CASSYPAVAKNIQHF. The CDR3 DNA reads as TGTGCCAGCAGTTACCCTGCGGTAGCCAAAAACATTCAGCACTTC.

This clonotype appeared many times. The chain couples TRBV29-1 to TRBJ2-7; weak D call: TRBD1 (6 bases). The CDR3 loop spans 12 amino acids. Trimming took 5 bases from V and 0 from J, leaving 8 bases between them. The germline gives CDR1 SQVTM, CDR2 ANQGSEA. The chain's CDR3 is CSVRTDSYEQYF. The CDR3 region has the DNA TGCAGCGTTCGGACAGACTCCTACGAGCAGTACTTC.

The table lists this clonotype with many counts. The CDR3 spells CASSQTSGRQETQYF. The CDR3 DNA follows: TGTGCCAGCAGCCAGACTAGCGGGAGACAAGAGACCCAGTACTTC. The chain joins TRBV7-2 to TRBJ2-5; 12 nucleotides line up with TRBD2. V lost 5 bases and J lost 2; bases outside the gene matches: 3. CDR3 length: 15 residues. Germline V gene lookup returns CDR1 SGHTA and CDR2 FQGNSA.

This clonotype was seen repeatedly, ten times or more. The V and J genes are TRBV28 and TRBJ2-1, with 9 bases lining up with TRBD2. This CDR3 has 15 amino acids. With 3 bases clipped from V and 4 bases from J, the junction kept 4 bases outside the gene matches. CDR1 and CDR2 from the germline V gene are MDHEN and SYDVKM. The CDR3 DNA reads TGTGCCAGCAGTTTTCGACTAGCGGAATACAATGAGCAGTTCTTC. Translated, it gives CASSFRLAEYNEQFF.

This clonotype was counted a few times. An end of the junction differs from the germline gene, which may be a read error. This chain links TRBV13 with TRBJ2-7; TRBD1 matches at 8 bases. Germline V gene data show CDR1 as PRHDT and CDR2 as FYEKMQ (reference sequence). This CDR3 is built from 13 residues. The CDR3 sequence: CASSLKGQGRFVF. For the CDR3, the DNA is TGTGCCAGCAGCTTAAAAGGACAGGGTAGGTTTGTCTTC.

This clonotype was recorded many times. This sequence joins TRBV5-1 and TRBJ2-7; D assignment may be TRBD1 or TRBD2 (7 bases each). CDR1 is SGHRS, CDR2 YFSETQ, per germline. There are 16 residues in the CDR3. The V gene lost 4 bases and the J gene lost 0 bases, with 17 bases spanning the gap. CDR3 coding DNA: TGCGCCAGCAGCCTTCTCAGCGGGGACAGCTCCTACGAGCAGTACTTC. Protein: CASSLLSGDSSYEQYF.

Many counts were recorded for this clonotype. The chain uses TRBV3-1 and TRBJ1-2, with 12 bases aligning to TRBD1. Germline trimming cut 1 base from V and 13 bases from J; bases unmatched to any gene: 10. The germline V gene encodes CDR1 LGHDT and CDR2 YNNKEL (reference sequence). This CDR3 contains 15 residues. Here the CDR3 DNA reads TGTGCCAGCAGCCAAGCCGGGACAGGGGGCACCTCGGGCACCTTC. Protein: CASSQAGTGGTSGTF.

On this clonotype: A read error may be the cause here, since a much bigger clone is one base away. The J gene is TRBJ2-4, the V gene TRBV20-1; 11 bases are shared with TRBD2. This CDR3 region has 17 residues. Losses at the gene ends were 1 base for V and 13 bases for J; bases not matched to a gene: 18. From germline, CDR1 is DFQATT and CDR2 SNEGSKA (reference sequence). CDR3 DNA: TGCAGTGCTAGAGCGACTAGCGGGAAGAGCTCCTACAATGAGCAGTACTTC. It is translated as CSARATSGKSSYNEQYF.

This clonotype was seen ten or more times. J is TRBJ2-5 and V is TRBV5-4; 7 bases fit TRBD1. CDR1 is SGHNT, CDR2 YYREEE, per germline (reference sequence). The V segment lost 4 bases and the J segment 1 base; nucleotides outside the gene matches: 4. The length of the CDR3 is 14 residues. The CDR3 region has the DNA TGTGCCAGCAGCCGACAGGGTTCCCAAGAGACCCAGTACTTC. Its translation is CASSRQGSQETQYF.

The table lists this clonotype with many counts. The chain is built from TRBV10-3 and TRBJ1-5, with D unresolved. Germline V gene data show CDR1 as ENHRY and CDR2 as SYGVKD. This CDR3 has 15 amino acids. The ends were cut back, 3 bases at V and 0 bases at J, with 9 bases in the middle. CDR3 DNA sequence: TGTGCCATCAGTGACAGAGGAGTTAGCAATCAGCCCCAGCATTTT. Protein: CAISDRGVSNQPQHF.

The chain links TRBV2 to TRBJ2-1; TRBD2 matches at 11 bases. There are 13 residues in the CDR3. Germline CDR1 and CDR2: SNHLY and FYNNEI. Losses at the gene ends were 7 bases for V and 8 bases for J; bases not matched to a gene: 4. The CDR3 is CASIAGGGDEQFF. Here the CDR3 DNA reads TGTGCCAGCATAGCGGGAGGGGGAGATGAGCAGTTCTTC.

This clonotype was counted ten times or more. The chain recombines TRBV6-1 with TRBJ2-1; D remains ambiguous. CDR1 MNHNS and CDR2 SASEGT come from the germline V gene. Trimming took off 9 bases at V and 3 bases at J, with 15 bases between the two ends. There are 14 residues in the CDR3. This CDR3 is CASLYAAYYNEQFF. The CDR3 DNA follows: TGTGCCAGTCTGTATGCTGCGTACTACAATGAGCAGTTCTTC.

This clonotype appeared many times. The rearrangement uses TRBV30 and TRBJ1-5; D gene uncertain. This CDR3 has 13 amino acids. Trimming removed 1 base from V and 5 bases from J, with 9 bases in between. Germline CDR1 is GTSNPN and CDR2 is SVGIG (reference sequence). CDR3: CAWSEREHQPQHF. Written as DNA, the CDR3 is TGTGCCTGGAGTGAAAGGGAGCATCAGCCCCAGCATTTT.

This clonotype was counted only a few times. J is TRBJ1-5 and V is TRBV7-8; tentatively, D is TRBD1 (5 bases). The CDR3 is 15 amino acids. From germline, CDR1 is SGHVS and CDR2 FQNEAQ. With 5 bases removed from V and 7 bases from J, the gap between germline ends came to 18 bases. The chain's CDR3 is CASSGGDPRKQPQHF. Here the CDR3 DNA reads TGTGCCAGCAGCGGGGGGGACCCTAGGAAACAGCCCCAGCATTTT.

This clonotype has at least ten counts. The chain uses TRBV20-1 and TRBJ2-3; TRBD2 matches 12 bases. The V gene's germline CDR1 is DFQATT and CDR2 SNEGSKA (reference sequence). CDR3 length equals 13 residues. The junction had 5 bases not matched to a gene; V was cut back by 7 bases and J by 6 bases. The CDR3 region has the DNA TGCAGTGTGCGACTAGCGGGAGTGGATACGCAGTATTTT. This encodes CSVRLAGVDTQYF.